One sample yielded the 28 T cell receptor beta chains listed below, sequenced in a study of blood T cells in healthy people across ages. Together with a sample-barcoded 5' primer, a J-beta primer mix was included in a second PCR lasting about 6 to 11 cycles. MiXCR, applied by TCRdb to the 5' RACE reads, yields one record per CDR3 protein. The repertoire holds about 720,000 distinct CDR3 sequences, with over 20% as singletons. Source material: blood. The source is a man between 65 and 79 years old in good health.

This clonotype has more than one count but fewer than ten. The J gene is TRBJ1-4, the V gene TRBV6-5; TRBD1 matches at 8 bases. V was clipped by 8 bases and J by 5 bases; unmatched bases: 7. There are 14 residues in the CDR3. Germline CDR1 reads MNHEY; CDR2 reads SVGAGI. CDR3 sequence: CASGGTGENEKLFF. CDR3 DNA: TGTGCCAGCGGAGGGACAGGAGAAAATGAAAAACTGTTTTTT.

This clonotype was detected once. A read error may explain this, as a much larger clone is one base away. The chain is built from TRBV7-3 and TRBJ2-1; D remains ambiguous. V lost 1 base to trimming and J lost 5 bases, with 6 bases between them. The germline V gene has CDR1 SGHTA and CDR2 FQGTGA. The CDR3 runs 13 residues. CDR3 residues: CASSLIANNEQFF. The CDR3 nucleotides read TGTGCCAGCAGCTTAATAGCTAACAATGAGCAGTTCTTC.

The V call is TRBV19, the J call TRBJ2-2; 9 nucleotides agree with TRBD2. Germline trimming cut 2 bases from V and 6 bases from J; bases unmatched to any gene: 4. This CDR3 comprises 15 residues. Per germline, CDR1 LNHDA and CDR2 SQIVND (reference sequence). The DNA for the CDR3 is TGTGCCAGTAGTATAAGGACTAGCGAGTCCGGGGAGCTGTTTTTT. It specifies CASSIRTSESGELFF.

The CDR3 DNA sequence: TGTGCCAGCAGCTTAACCTGGACTAGGGAGGGGAACTACGCGAACACCGGGGAGCTGTTTTTT. It yields the protein CASSLTWTREGNYANTGELFF. V and J are TRBV7-3 and TRBJ2-2, with TRBD2 matching 7 bases. Trimming cost V 0 bases and J 0 bases; bases outside gene matches: 16. The CDR3 spans 21 residues. Germline values: CDR1 SGHTA, CDR2 FQGTGA.

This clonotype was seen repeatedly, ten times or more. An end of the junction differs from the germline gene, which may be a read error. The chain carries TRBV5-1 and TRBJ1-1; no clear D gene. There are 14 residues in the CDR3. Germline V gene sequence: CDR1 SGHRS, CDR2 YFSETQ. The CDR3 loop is CASSLAGGNTEAFF. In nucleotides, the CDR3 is TGTGCCAGCAGCTTAGCGGGCGGGAACACTGAAGCTTTCTTT.

CDR3 in amino acids: CSGGNRRVSEAFF. The CDR3 DNA is TGCAGTGGGGGGAATAGGAGGGTATCTGAAGCTTTCTTT. The chain links TRBV20-1 to TRBJ1-1; possible D gene TRBD1, 5 bases. The germline V and J ends were trimmed by 7 bases and 6 bases, with 18 bases remaining between them. Germline V CDR1 and CDR2: DFQATT, SNEGSKA (reference sequence). The CDR3 consists of 13 residues.

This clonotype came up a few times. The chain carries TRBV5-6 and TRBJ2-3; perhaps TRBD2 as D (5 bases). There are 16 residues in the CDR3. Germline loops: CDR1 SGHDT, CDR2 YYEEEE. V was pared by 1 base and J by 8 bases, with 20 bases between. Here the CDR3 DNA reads TGTGCCAGCAGCTTGCTCCAGATGAGGGTGGTGGGTACGCAGTATTTT. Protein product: CASSLLQMRVVGTQYF.

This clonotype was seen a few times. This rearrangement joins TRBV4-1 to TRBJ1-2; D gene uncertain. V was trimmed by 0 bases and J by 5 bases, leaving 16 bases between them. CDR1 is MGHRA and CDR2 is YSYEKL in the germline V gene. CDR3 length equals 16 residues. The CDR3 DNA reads TGCGCCAGCAGCCAAGAAGGGCTGGGTCTTCGTTATGGCTACACCTTC. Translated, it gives CASSQEGLGLRYGYTF.

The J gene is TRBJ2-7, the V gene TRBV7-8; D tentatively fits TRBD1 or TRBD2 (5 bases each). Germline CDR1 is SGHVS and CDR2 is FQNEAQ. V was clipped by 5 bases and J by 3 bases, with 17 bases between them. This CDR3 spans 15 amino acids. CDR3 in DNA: TGTGCCAGCAGCCCTACCCGGGGCGCTCACTACGAGCAGTACGTC. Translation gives CASSPTRGAHYEQYV.

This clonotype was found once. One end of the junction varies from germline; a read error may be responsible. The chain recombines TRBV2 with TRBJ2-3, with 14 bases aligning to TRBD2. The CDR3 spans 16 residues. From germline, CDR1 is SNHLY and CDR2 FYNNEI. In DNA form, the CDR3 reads TGTGCCAGCAAAGGCCCGGGACTAGCGGGAGCGAATACGCAGTGTTTT. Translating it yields CASKGPGLAGANTQCF.

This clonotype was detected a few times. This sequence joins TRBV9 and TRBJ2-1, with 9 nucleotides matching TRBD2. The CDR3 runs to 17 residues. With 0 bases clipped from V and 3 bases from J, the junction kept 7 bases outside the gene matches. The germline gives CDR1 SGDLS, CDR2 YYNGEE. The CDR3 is CASSVAHSGGHYNEQFF. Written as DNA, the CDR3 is TGTGCCAGCAGCGTAGCCCATAGCGGGGGCCACTACAATGAGCAGTTCTTC.

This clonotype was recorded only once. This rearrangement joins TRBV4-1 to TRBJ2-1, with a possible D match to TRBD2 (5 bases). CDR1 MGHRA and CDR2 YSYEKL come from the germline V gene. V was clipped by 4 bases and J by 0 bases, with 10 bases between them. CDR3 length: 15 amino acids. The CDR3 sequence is CASSRERISYNEQFF. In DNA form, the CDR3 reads TGCGCCAGCAGCCGGGAGCGGATCTCCTACAATGAGCAGTTCTTC.

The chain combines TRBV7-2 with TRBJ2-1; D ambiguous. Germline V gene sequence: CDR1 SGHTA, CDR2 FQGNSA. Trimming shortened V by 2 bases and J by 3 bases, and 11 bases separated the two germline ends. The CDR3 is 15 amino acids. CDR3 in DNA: TGTGCCAGCAGCTTATATGATGGAAACTACAATGAGCAGTTCTTC. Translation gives CASSLYDGNYNEQFF.

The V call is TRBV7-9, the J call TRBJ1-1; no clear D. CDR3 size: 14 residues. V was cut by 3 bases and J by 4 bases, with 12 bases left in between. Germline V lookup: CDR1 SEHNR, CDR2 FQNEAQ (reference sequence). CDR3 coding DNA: TGTGCCAGCAGCTTCGGGGTGGAGGGCACTGAAGCTTTCTTT. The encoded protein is CASSFGVEGTEAFF.

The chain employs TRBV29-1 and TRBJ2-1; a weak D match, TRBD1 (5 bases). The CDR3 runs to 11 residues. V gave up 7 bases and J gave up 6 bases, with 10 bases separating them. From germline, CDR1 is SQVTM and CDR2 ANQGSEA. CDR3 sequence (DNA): TGCAGCGCAGGACACCCCAATGAGCAGTTCTTC. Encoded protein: CSAGHPNEQFF.

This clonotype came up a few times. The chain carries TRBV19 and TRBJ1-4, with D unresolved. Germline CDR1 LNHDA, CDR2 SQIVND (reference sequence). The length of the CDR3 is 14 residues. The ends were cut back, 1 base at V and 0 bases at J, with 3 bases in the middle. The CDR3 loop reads CASSIGTTNEKLFF. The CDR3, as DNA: TGTGCCAGTAGTATAGGGACAACTAATGAAAAACTGTTTTTT.

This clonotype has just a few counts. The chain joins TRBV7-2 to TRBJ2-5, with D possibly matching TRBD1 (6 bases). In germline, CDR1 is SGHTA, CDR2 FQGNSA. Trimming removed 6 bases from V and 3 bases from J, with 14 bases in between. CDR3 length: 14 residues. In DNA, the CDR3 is TGTGCCAGCAGTACCGGGACACTAAAAGAGACCCAGTACTTC. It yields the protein CASSTGTLKETQYF.

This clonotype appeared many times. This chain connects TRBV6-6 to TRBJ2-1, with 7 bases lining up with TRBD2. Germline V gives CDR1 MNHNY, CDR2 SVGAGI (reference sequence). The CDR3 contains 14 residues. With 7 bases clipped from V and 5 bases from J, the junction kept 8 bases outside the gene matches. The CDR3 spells CASNGGSINNEQFF. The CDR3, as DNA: TGTGCCAGCAACGGCGGGAGCATCAACAATGAGCAGTTCTTC.

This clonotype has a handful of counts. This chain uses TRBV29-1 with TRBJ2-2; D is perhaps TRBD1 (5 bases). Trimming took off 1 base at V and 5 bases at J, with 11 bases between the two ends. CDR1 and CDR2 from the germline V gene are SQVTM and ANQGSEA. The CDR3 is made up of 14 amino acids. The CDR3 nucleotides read TGCAGCGTTGAAGGGGGCCTCGCAACCGGGGAGCTGTTTTTT. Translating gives CSVEGGLATGELFF.

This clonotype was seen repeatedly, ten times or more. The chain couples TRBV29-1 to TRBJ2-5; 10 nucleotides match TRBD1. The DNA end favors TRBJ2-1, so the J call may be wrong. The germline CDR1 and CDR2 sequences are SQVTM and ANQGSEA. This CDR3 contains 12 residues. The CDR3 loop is CSPRTGGNEQFF. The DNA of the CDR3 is TGCAGCCCACGGACAGGGGGCAATGAGCAGTTCTTC.

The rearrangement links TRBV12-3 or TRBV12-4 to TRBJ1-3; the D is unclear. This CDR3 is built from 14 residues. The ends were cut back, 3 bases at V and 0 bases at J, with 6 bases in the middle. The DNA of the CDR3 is TGTGCCAGCAGTTTCGCCAGCTCTGGAAACACCATATATTTT. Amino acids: CASSFASSGNTIYF.

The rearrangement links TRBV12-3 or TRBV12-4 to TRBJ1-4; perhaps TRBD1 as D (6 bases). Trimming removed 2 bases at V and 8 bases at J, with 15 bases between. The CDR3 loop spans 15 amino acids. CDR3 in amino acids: CASSLYGGSREKLFF. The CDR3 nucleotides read TGTGCCAGCAGTTTATACGGGGGCAGTCGGGAAAAACTGTTTTTT.

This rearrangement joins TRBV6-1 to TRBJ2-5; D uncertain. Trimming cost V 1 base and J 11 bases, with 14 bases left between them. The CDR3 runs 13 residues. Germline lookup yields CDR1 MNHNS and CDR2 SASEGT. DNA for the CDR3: TGTGCCAGCAGTGAAGAGACGGACGTTTGGCAGTACTTC. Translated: CASSEETDVWQYF.

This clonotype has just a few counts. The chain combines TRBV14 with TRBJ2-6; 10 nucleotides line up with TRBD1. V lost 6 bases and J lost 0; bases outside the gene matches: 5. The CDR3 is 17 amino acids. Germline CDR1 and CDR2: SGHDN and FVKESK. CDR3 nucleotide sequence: TGTGCCAGCAGGGGGACAGGGGTTCTCTCTGGGGCCAACGTCCTGACTTTC. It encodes CASRGTGVLSGANVLTF.

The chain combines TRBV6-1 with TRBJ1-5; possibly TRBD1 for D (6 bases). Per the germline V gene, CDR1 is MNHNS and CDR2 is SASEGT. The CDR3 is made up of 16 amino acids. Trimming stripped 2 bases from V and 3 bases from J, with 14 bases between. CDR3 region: CASSERGAVNNQPQHF. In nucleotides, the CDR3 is TGTGCCAGCAGTGAACGGGGGGCGGTGAACAATCAGCCCCAGCATTTT.

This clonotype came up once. In DNA form, the CDR3 reads TGTGCCACCAGTGATCCGGGACTAGCGGGAGACGAGCAGTTCTTC. This encodes CATSDPGLAGDEQFF. This sequence joins TRBV24-1 and TRBJ2-5; 14 nucleotides line up with TRBD2. With the DNA end fitting TRBJ2-1 better, the J assignment may be wrong. The CDR3 covers 15 residues. Germline V CDR1 and CDR2: KGHDR, SFDVKD.

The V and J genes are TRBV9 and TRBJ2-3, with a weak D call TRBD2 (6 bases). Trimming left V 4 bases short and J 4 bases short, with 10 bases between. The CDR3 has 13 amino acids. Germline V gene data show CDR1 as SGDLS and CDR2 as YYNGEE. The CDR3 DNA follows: TGTGCCAGCAGCACGGGACTTTCAGATACGCAGTATTTT. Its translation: CASSTGLSDTQYF.

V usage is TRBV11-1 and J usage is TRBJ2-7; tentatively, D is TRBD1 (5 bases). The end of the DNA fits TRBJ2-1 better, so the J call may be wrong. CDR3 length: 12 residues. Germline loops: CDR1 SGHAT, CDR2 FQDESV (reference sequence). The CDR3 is CASSFSRVEQFF. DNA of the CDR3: TGTGCCAGCAGCTTTTCCAGGGTTGAGCAGTTCTTC.